The clone carrying this T cell receptor beta chain is medium-sized within its sample. These data belong to a study of immune characterization of retroperitoneal liposarcoma. Losses at the gene ends were 2 bases for V and 5 bases for J; bases not matched to a gene: 8. The CDR3 is made up of 15 amino acids. MiXCR was run by TCRdb on the PCR reads, yielding one entry per CDR3 protein. The sample carries about 8,200 distinct CDR3 sequences, more than 40% recorded once. Sequencing input: tumor tissue. The chain has TRBV12-3 or TRBV12-4 and TRBJ2-7; 8 positions agree with TRBD1. This receptor was taken from a male donor with retroperitoneal liposarcoma. CDR3 residues: CASSLSQGARDEQYF. DNA for the CDR3: TGTGCCAGCAGTTTAAGCCAGGGGGCGCGAGACGAGCAGTACTTC.